This T cell receptor beta chain was captured in a study of early T cells in non-severe SARS-CoV-2 infection. MiXCR, applied by TCRdb to the 5' RACE reads, yields one record per CDR3 protein. The data show some 50,000 distinct CDR3 sequences, about 9.1% seen once. Germline V gene lookup returns CDR1 SEHNR and CDR2 FQNEAQ (reference sequence). The CDR3 contains 14 residues. V was pared by 5 bases and J by 3 bases, with 13 bases between. The source of this sequence is an adult who was a healthcare worker with PCR-confirmed SARS-CoV-2 infection or an uninfected control (not recorded which). This chain joins TRBV7-9 and TRBJ2-5, with D perhaps TRBD1 or TRBD2 (5 bases each). Input material: whole blood. The CDR3 region is CASSTPGTEETQYF. CDR3 bases: TGTGCCAGCAGCACCCCCGGGACCGAAGAGACCCAGTACTTC. Full variable domain (remainder filled in from reference TRBV7-9 and TRBJ2-5): DTGVSQNPRHKITKRGQNVTFRCDPISEHNRLYWYRQTLGQGPEFLTYFQNEAQLEKSRLLSDRFSAERPKGSFSTLEIQRTEQGDSAMYLCASSTPGTEETQYFGPGTRLLVL.